Below are 12 T cell receptor beta chains sequenced from a single sample in a study of T cells in Graves' hyperthyroidism and ophthalmopathy. From RNA transcripts, TCR beta CDR3 regions were amplified. A set of HTBI primers served as the primers for a first-round RT-PCR of the TCR CDR3. TCRdb passed the multiplex PCR reads through MiXCR, listing each CDR3 protein once. The sample has hundreds of thousands of distinct CDR3 sequences, just under 45% seen once. The sequencing input was peripheral blood or thyroid tissue (not recorded which). These receptors all come from an adult man with Graves' disease, either hyperthyroidism or ophthalmopathy (not recorded which).

The rearrangement joins TRBV7-9 to TRBJ2-3; D is undetermined. The CDR3 runs 13 residues. Germline CDR1 SEHNR, CDR2 FQNEAQ (reference sequence). Trimming stripped 6 bases from V and 0 bases from J, with 7 bases between. The CDR3 DNA reads TGTGCCAGCAGACACCCAAGCACAGATACGCAGTATTTT. Residues: CASRHPSTDTQYF.

The chain has TRBV24-1 and TRBJ2-5; D is ambiguous. The CDR3 has 14 amino acids. V gave up 4 bases and J gave up 9 bases, with 17 bases separating them. CDR1 KGHDR and CDR2 SFDVKD come from the germline V gene. The CDR3 loop is CATSEGNSNQPQYF. Here the CDR3 DNA reads TGTGCCACCAGTGAGGGGAATAGCAATCAGCCCCAGTACTTC.

As concerns this clonotype: A junction end diverges from the germline sequence, so it may reflect a read error. The V gene is TRBV6-1, the J gene TRBJ2-5, with 9 nucleotides matching TRBD1. The germline CDR1 and CDR2 sequences are MNHNS and SASEGT. The CDR3 consists of 16 residues. The CDR3 loop is CVSSSERQGGMETQYF. The CDR3 DNA reads as TGTGTCAGCAGCTCCGAACGACAGGGGGGAATGGAGACCCAGTACTTC.

Remarks on this clonotype: One end of the junction is discordant with germline, which a read error may explain. This sequence joins TRBV24-1 and TRBJ1-1; a weak D match, TRBD1 (5 bases). Per the germline V gene, CDR1 is KGHDR and CDR2 is SFDVKD. This CDR3 spans 15 amino acids. CDR3 loop: CASSEFNPGGTEAFF. The CDR3 DNA reads TGTGCCAGCAGTGAATTTAACCCGGGGGGCACTGAAGCTTTCTTT.

Turning to this clonotype: A much more abundant neighbour one base away suggests this may be a read error. Here the CDR3 omits its conserved ending phenylalanine or tryptophan, so a read error is the likely source. In DNA form, the CDR3 reads TGTGCCATCAGTGAGACCTGGGGTGCCGAGGGCAATCAGCCCCAGCATCTT. This translates into CAISETWGAEGNQPQHL. This rearrangement joins TRBV10-3 to TRBJ1-5; no reliable D call. V lost 2 bases to trimming and J lost 2 bases, with 16 bases between them. This CDR3 is built from 17 residues. CDR1 and CDR2 from the germline V gene are ENHRY and SYGVKD.

This clonotype was recorded at least ten times. The rearrangement joins TRBV7-3 to TRBJ2-5; TRBD2 matches 8 bases. CDR1 and CDR2 (germline): SGHTA, FQGTGA. The CDR3 totals 15 residues. Losses at the gene ends were 3 bases for V and 2 bases for J; bases not matched to a gene: 5. In nucleotides, the CDR3 is TGTGCCAGCAGCTTGGGACTAGGCCAACAAGAGACCCAGTACTTC. Amino acids: CASSLGLGQQETQYF. The full variable domain, completed using reference TRBV7-3 and TRBJ2-5, is GAGVSQTPSNKVTEKGKYVELRCDPISGHTALYWYRQSLGQGPEFLIYFQGTGAADDSGLPNDRFFAVRPEGSVSTLKIQRTERGDSAVYLCASSLGLGQQETQYFGPGTRLLVL.

This chain joins TRBV5-1 and TRBJ1-1; unclear D gene. The CDR3 is 13 amino acids. The V and J ends lost 4 bases and 4 bases respectively, with 11 bases between them. Germline V CDR1 and CDR2: SGHRS, YFSETQ. The CDR3 region is CASSVGPSTEAFF. CDR3 DNA sequence: TGCGCCAGCAGCGTGGGCCCTAGCACTGAAGCTTTCTTT. Full variable domain (missing parts from reference TRBV5-1 and TRBJ1-1): KAGVTQTPRYLIKTRGQQVTLSCSPISGHRSVSWYQQTPGQGLQFLFEYFSETQRNKGNFPGRFSGRQFSNSRSEMNVSTLELGDSALYLCASSVGPSTEAFFGQGTRLTVV.

Only a few counts were recorded for this clonotype. A junction end diverges from the germline sequence, so it may reflect a read error. This chain uses TRBV12-3 or TRBV12-4 with TRBJ1-1; D call uncertain. The CDR3 totals 13 residues. The CDR3 DNA reads TGTGCCAGCAGCTTAGAAGCTCACACTGAAGCTTTCTTT. Protein: CASSLEAHTEAFF.

The table lists this clonotype with a count of one. The gene calls are TRBV5-1 and TRBJ1-2, with 8 bases fitting TRBD1. J gave up 6 bases and V 6 bases, and 13 bases lay outside the gene matches. CDR1 is SGHRS and CDR2 is YFSETQ in the germline V gene. The CDR3 has 15 residues. DNA for the CDR3: TGCGCCAGCAAAAAGGACAGGGCGGTTGGGGATGGCTACACCTTC. Amino acids: CASKKDRAVGDGYTF.

Remarks on this clonotype: A much larger clone sits a single nucleotide away, making a read error possible. The chain uses TRBV7-4 and TRBJ1-6; no reliable D call. The CDR3 totals 13 residues. Per germline, CDR1 SGHVT and CDR2 SQSDAQ. The CDR3 reads CAGSLAPLSPLHF. The CDR3 nucleotides read TGTGCCGGCAGCTTAGCGCCGCTGTCTCCCCTCCACTTT.

This clonotype was detected only a few times. V usage is TRBV12-3 or TRBV12-4 and J usage is TRBJ1-5, with D possibly TRBD1 on 5 matching bases. The CDR3 spans 16 residues. The V end lost 7 bases, the J end lost 7 bases, and 23 bases lay between the germline ends. As DNA, the CDR3 is TGTGCCAGCACCGTCGGCGGGGCCTCGGGGGGACAGCCCCAGCATTTT. Translation gives CASTVGGASGGQPQHF.

The CDR3 region is CASSFTGGREKLFF. CDR3 nucleotide sequence: TGTGCCAGCAGTTTTACCGGAGGTCGTGAAAAACTGTTTTTT. J is TRBJ1-4 and V is TRBV6-6; D remains unclear. Trimming removed 4 bases at V and 7 bases at J, with 13 bases between. This CDR3 region has 14 residues. Germline V gene data show CDR1 as MNHNY and CDR2 as SVGAGI (reference sequence).